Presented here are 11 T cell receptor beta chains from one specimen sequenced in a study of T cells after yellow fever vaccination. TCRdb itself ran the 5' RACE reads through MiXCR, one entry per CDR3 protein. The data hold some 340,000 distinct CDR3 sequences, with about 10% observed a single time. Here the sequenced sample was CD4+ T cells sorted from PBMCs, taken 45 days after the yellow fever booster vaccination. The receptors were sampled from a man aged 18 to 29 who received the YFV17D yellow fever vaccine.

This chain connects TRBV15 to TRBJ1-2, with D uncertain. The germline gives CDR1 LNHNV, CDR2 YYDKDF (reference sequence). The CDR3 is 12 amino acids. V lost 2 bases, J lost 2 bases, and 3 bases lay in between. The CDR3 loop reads CATSRSNYGYTF. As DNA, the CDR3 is TGTGCCACCAGCAGATCGAACTATGGCTACACCTTC.

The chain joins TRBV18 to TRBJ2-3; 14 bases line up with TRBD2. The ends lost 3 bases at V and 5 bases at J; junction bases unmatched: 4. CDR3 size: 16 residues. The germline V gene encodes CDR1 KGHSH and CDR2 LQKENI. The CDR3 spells CASSPRLAGGRDTQYF. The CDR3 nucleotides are TGTGCCAGCTCACCCCGACTAGCGGGGGGGCGAGATACGCAGTATTTT.

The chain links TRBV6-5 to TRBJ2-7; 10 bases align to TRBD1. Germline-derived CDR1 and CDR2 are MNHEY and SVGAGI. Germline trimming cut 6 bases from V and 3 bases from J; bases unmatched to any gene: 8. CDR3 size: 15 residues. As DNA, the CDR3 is TGTGCCAGCAGGCAGACGACAGGGGGCGGCTACGAGCAGTACTTC. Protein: CASRQTTGGGYEQYF.

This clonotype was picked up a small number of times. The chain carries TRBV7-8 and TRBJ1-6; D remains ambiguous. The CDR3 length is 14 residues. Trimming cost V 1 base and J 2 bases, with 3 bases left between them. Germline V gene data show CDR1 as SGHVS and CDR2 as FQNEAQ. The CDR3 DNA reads TGTGCCAGCAGCTTAGACGCCTATAATTCACCCCTCCACTTT. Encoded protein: CASSLDAYNSPLHF.

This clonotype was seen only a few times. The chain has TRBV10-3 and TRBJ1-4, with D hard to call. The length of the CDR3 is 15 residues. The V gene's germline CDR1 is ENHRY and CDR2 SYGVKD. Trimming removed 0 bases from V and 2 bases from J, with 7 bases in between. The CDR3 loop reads CAISESGQTNEKLFF. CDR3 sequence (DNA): TGTGCCATCAGTGAGTCAGGGCAGACTAATGAAAAACTGTTTTTT.

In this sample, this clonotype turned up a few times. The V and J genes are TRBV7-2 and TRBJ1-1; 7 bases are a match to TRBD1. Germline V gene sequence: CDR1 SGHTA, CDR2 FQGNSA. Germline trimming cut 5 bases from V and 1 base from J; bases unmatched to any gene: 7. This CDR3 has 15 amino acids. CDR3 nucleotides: TGTGCCAGCAGCCCATGGACAGGTCGGAACACTGAAGCTTTCTTT. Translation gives CASSPWTGRNTEAFF.

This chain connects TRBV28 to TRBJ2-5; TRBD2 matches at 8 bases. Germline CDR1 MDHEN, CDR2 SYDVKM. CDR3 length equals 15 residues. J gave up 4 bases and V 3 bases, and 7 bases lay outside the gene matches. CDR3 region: CASSFSRGGGETQYF. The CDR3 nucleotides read TGTGCCAGCAGTTTCTCTCGGGGGGGCGGAGAGACCCAGTACTTC.

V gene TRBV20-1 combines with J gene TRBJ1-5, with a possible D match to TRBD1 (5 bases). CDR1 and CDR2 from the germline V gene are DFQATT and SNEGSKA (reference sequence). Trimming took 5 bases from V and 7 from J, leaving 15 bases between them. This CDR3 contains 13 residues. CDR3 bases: TGCAGTGCTGAGGCCCAGGGAGGGCAGCCCCAGCATTTT. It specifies CSAEAQGGQPQHF.

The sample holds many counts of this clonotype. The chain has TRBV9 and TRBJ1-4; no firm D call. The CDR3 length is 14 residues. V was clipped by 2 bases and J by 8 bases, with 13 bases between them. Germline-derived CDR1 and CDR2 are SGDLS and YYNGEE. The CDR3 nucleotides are TGTGCCAGCAGCGTTGGACCCCAATTGGAAAAACTGTTTTTT. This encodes CASSVGPQLEKLFF.

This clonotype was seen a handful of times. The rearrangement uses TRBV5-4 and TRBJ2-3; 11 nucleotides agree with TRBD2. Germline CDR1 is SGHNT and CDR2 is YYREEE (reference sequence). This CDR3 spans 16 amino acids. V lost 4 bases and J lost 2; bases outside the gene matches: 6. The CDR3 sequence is CASSTRLAGITDTQYF. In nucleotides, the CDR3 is TGTGCCAGCAGCACGAGACTAGCGGGAATCACAGATACGCAGTATTTT. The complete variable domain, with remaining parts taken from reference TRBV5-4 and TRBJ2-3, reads ETGVTQSPTHLIKTRGQQVTLRCSSQSGHNTVSWYQQALGQGPQFIFQYYREEENGRGNFPPRFSGLQFPNYSSELNVNALELDDSALYLCASSTRLAGITDTQYFGPGTRLTVL.

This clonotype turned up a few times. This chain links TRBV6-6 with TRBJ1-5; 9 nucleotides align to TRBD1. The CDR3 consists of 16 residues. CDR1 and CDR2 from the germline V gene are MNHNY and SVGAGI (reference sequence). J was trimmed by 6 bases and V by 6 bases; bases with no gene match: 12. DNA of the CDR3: TGTGCCAGCAGCCCCGGACAGGGGAGGGAGGGTCAGCCCCAGCATTTT. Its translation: CASSPGQGREGQPQHF.